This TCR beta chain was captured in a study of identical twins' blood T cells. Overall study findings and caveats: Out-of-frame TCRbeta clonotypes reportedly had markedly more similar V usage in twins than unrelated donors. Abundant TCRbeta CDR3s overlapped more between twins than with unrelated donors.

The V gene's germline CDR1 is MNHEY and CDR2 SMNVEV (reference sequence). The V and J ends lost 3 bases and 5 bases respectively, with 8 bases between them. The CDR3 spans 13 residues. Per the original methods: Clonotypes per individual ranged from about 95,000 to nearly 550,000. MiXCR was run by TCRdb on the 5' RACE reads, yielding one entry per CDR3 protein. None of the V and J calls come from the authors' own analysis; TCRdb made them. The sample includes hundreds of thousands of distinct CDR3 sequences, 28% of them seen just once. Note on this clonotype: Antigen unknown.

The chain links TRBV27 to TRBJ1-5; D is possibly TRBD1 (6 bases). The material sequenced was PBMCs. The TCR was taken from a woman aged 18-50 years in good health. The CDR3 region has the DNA TGTGCCAGCAGTTTGGGGGGGCATCAGCCCCAGCATTTT. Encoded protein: CASSLGGHQPQHF.